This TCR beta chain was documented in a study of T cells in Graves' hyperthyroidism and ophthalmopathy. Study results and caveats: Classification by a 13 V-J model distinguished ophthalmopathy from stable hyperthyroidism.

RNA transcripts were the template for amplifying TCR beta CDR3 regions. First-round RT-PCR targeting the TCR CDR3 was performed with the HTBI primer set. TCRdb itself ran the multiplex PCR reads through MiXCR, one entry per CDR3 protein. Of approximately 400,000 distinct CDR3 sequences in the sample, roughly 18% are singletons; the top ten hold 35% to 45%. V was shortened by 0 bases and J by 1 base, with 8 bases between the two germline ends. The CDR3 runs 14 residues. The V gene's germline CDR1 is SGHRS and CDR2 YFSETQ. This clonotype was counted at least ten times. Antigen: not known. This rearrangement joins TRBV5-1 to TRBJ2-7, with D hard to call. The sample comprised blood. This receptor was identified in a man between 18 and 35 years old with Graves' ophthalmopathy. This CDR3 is CASSLAAGSYEQYF. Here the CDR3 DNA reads TGCGCCAGCAGCTTGGCCGCAGGATCCTACGAGCAGTACTTC.